This is a list of T cell receptor beta chains from one sample in a study of PD-L1 blockade in urothelial cancer. The repertoire was sequenced with immunoSEQ multiplex PCR; TCRdb's copy has only in-frame clones and lacks some. This sample has roughly 43,000 clones, with 65% to 85% found just once. This material consisted of PBMCs, taken around atezolizumab (anti-PD-L1) treatment. The receptor source for this set is a man in his sixties with urothelial cancer. CDR3s leave out the opening cysteine and the closing phenylalanine or tryptophan. Expanded clones are given a class, and other clones once, few, many or no size at all.

j_call | v_call | clone_size | cdr3_aa
TRBJ2-5 | TRBV13 | - | ASRSRAGTGETQY
TRBJ2-5 | TRBV10-1 | few | ASSDRLPGQGTGTQY
TRBJ1-4 | TRBV6-1 | - | ASSAHQVELGEKLF
TRBJ1-1 | TRBV18 | - | ATPPFLNTEAF
TRBJ1-1 | TRBV12-1 | - | ARHKQGRQNTEAF
TRBJ1-2 | TRBV5-1 | few | ASSLAQTGAGYT
TRBJ2-3 | TRBV6-1 | - | ASTEGGGPDTQY
TRBJ2-3 | TRBV28 | - | ASSLGQGAGTQY
TRBJ1-1 | TRBV5-1 | - | ASSLALQHLNTEAF
TRBJ2-2 | TRBV5-5 | - | ASSLGQTNTGELF
TRBJ1-2 | TRBV6-5 | - | ASRGTGPVGNGYT
TRBJ1-2 | TRBV14 | - | ASSQDPPGRGWSSYT
TRBJ2-3 | TRBV6-1 | few | ASSWGGTPGQY
TRBJ1-1 | TRBV10-2 | few | ASSDPDTEAF
TRBJ1-5 | TRBV5-5 | - | ASSLWGDNSNQPQH
TRBJ1-3 | TRBV5-1 | - | ASSLDDRGSSGNTIY
TRBJ1-6 | TRBV19 | few | ASSAGWQGTSPLH
TRBJ2-7 | TRBV30 | - | AGRGLNYEQY